Listed below are T cell receptor beta chains from one sample, sequenced in a study of identifying expanded T cells in peripheral blood. Sequencing used immunoSEQ multiplex PCR; TCRdb keeps in-frame clones, though not all of them. The sample has approximately 110,000 clones, 88% seen once. What was sequenced was blood. These receptors were taken from a person aged 18 to 70 in good health. Each CDR3 is given with its conserved first and last residue. Size tells how often a clone was seen (once, few, many) or the class of an expanded clone, and some rows leave it out.

CDR3: CASRLDGKLFF; V: TRBV2; J: TRBJ1-4; size: NA
CDR3: CAWSHGGGKYGYTF; V: TRBV30; J: TRBJ1-2; size: few
CDR3: CASSFGPADGYTF; V: TRBV5-6; J: TRBJ1-2; size: few
CDR3: CASSGVGEQYF; V: TRBV2; J: TRBJ2-7; size: NA
CDR3: CASSQDRVTGVRRAKNIQYF; V: TRBV4-1; J: TRBJ2-4; size: NA
CDR3: CASSFQRGTSGNTIYF; V: TRBV4-2; J: TRBJ1-3; size: NA
CDR3: CASSLREIETQYF; V: TRBV5-4; J: TRBJ2-5; size: NA
CDR3: CAWMETGAYEQYF; V: TRBV30; J: TRBJ2-7; size: NA
CDR3: CAISDYSGDTEAFF; V: TRBV10-3; J: TRBJ1-1; size: few
CDR3: CASSRAFTSGNTIYF; V: TRBV4-3; J: TRBJ1-3; size: NA
CDR3: CASSPRAVGDTQYF; V: TRBV7-3; J: TRBJ2-3; size: once
CDR3: CASSDSGGNEQYF; V: TRBV2; J: TRBJ2-7; size: NA
CDR3: CASSLVGTDPEAFF; V: TRBV7-2; J: TRBJ1-1; size: NA
CDR3: CASSLGGQGARFF; V: TRBV7-2; J: TRBJ2-1; size: many
CDR3: CASSQTGLDEKLFF; V: TRBV5-1; J: TRBJ1-4; size: NA
CDR3: CASKSRGGAGSGNQPQHF; V: TRBV19; J: TRBJ1-5; size: NA
CDR3: CASSLVWSVGNTIYF; V: TRBV7-2; J: TRBJ1-3; size: NA
CDR3: CSVAGNIQYF; V: TRBV29-1; J: TRBJ2-4; size: NA
CDR3: CASSDDGTGDEKLFF; V: TRBV10-2; J: TRBJ1-4; size: NA
CDR3: CASSGEGLGGQTQYF; V: TRBV6-1; J: TRBJ2-5; size: NA
CDR3: CASSPRGRNIQYF; V: TRBV7-2; J: TRBJ2-4; size: NA
CDR3: CASKSDRAGNEQFF; V: TRBV2; J: TRBJ2-1; size: NA
CDR3: CASREMTGIAQPQHF; V: TRBV2; J: TRBJ1-5; size: many
CDR3: CASSSLAGGSSYEQYF; V: TRBV7-6; J: TRBJ2-7; size: NA
CDR3: CASSLGGGNTGELFF; V: TRBV5-1; J: TRBJ2-2; size: NA
CDR3: CASSITGFLVF; V: TRBV19; J: TRBJ1-3; size: NA
CDR3: CAWSAGLSDEKLFF; V: TRBV30; J: TRBJ1-4; size: NA
CDR3: CASSGTSGRAYNEQFF; V: TRBV5-1; J: TRBJ2-1; size: NA
CDR3: CASSPDRVNNQPQHF; V: TRBV6-7; J: TRBJ1-5; size: NA
CDR3: CASRMDSARGGYTF; V: TRBV19; J: TRBJ1-2; size: NA
CDR3: CASTGDLANEQFF; V: TRBV2; J: TRBJ2-1; size: NA
CDR3: CASSTDRASSYNSPLHF; V: TRBV5-4; J: TRBJ1-6; size: NA
CDR3: CASSSGGLASQETQYF; V: TRBV28; J: TRBJ2-5; size: NA
CDR3: CATPPTSGGRWCQETQYF; V: TRBV11-3; J: TRBJ2-5; size: NA
CDR3: CAIGQTQGETQYF; V: TRBV6-5; J: TRBJ2-5; size: NA
CDR3: CASSLGGSYGYTF; V: TRBV7-2; J: TRBJ1-2; size: NA
CDR3: CASRPVDRGSSPLHF; V: TRBV6-5; J: TRBJ1-6; size: many